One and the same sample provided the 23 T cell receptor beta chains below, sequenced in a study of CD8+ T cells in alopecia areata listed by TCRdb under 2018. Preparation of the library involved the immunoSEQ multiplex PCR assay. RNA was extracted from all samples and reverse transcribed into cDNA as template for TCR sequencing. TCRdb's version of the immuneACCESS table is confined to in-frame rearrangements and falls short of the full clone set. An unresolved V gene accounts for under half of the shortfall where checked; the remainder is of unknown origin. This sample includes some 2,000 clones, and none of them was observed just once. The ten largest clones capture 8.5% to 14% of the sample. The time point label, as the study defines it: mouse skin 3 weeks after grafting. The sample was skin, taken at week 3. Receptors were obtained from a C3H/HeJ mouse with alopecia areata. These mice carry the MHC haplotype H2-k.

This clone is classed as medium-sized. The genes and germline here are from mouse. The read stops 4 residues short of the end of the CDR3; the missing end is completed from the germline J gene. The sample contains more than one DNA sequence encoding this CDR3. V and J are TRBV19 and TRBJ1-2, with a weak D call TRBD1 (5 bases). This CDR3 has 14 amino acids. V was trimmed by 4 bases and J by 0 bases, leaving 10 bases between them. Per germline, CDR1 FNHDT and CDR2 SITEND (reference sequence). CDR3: CASSPDRANSDYTF. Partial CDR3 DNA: TGTGCCAGCAGTCCTGACAGAGCAAACTCC.

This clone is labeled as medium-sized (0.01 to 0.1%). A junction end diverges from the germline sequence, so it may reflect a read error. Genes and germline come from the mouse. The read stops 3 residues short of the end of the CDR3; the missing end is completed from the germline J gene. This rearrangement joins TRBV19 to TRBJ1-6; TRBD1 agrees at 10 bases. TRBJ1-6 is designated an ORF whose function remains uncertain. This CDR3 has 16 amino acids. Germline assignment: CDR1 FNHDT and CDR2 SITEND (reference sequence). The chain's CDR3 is CVSSIGTGVYNSPLYF. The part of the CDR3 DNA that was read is TGTGTCAGCAGTATCGGGACAGGGGTGTATAATTCGCCC.

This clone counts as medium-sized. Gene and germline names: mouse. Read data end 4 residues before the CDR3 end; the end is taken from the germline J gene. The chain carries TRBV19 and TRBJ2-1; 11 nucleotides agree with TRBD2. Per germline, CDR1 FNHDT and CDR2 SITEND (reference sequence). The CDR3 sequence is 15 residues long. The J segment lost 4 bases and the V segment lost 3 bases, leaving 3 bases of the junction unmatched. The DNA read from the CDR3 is TGTGCCAGCAGTAACCGGGACTGGGGGTATGCT. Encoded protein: CASSNRDWGYA. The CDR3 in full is CASSNRDWGYAEQFF.

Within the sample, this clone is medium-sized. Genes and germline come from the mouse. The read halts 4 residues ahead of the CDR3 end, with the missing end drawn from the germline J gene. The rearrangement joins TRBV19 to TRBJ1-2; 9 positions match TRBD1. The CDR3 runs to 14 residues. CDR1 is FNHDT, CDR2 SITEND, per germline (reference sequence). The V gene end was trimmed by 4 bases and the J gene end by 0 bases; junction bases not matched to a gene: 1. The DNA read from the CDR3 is TGTGCCAGCAGTGGGGACAGGGCAAACTCC. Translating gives CASSGDRANS. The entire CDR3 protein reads CASSGDRANSDYTF.

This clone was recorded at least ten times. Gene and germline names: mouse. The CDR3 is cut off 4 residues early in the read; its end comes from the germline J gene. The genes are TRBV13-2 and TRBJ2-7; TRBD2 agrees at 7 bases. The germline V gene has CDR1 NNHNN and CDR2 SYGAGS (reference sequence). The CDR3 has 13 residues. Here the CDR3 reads CASGEPGGYEQYF. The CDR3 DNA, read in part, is TGTGCCAGCGGTGAGCCTGGGGGATAT.

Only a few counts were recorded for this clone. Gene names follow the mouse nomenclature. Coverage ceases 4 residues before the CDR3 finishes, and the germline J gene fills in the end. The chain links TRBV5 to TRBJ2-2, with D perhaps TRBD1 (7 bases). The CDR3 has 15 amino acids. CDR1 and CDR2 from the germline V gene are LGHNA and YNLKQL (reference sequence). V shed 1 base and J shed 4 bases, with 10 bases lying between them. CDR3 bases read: TGTGCCAGCAGCCAAGGAGGGGGCGGCACCGGG. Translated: CASSQGGGGTG. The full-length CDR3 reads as CASSQGGGGTGQLYF.

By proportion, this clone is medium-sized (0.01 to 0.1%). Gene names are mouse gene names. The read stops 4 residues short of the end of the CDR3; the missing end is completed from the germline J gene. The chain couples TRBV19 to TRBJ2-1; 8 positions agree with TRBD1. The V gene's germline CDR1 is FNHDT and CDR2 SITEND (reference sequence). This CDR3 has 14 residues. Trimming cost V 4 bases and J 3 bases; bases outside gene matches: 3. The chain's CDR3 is CASSATGGYAEQFF. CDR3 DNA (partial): TGTGCCAGCAGTGCAACAGGGGGCTATGCT.

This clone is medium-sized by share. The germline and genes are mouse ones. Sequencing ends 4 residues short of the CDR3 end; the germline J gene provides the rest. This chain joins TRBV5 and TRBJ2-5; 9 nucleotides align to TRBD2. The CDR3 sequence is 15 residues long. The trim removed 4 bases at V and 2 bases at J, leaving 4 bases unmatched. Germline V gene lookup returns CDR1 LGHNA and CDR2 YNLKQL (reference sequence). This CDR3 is CASSPPWGGQDTQYF. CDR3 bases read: TGTGCCAGCAGCCCCCCCTGGGGGGGCCAAGAC.

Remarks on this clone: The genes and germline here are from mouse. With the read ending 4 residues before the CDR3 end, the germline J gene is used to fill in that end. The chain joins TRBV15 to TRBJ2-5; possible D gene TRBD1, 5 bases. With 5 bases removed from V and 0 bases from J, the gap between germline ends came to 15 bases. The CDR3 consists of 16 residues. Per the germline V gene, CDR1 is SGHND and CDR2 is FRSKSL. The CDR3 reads CASSLPRTINQDTQYF. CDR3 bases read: TGTGCCAGCAGTCTCCCCCGGACAATTAACCAAGAC.

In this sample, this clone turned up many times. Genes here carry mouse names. CDR3 loop: CTCSGLGGQDTQYF. The CDR3 bases that were read are TGCACCTGCAGTGGTCTGGGGGGCCAAGAC. The chain links TRBV1 to TRBJ2-5; 8 positions match TRBD2. The CDR3 extends 4 residues past the end of the read, so its final part is completed from the germline J gene. The germline V gene encodes CDR1 NSQYPW and CDR2 LRSPGD (reference sequence). The CDR3 has 14 amino acids. Trimming cost V 4 bases and J 2 bases; bases outside gene matches: 2.

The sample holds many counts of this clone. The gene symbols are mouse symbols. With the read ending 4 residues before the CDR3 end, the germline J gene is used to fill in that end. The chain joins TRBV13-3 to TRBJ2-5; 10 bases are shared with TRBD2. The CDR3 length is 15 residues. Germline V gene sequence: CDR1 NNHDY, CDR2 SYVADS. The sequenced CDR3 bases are TGTGCCAGCAGTGATGCTGGGGGGGCGAAAGAC. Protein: CASSDAGGAKD. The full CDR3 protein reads CASSDAGGAKDTQYF.

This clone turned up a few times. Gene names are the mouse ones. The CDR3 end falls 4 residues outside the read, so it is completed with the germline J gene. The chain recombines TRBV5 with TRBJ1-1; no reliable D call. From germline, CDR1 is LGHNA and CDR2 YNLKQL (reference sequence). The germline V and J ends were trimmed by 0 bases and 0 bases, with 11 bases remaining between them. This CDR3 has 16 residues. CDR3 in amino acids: CASSQDQAQTNTEVFF. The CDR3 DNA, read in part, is TGTGCCAGCAGCCAAGATCAAGCACAGACAAACACA.

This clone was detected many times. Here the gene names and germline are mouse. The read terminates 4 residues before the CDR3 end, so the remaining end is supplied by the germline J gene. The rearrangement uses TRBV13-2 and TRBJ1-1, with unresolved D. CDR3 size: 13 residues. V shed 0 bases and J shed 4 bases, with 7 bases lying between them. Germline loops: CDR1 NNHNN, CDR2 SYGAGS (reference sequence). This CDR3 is CASGDAWGTEVFF. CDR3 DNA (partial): TGTGCCAGCGGTGATGCTTGGGGCACA.

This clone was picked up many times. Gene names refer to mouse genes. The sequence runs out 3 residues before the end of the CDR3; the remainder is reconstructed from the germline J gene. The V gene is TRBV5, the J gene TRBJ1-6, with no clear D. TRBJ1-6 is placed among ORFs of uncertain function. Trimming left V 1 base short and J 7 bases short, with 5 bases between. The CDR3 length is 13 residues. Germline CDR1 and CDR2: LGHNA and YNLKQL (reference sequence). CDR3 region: CASSQVGNSPLYF. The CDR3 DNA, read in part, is TGTGCCAGCAGCCAAGTGGGGAATTCGCCC.

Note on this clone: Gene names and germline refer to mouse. The CDR3 protein is CASSQTGTGGANTGQLYF. Incomplete CDR3 DNA: TGTGCCAGCAGCCAAACGGGGACTGGGGGGGCAAACACCGGG. The chain recombines TRBV5 with TRBJ2-2; 13 bases match TRBD2. The CDR3 extends 4 residues past the end of the read, so its final part is completed from the germline J gene. The CDR3 is 18 residues long. V trimming: 2 bases; J trimming: 0 bases; junction bases outside the gene matches: 3. Germline CDR1 and CDR2: LGHNA and YNLKQL (reference sequence).

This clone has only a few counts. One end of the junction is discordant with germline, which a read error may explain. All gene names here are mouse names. Here the CDR3 reads CAGSDRGADTQYF. The CDR3 bases that were read are TGTGCCGGCAGTGATCGGGGGGCGGAC. V gene TRBV13-1 combines with J gene TRBJ2-5, with a weak D call TRBD2 (7 bases). The CDR3 is cut off 4 residues early in the read; its end comes from the germline J gene. CDR3 size: 13 residues. Per the germline V gene, CDR1 is NSHNY and CDR2 is SYGAGN.

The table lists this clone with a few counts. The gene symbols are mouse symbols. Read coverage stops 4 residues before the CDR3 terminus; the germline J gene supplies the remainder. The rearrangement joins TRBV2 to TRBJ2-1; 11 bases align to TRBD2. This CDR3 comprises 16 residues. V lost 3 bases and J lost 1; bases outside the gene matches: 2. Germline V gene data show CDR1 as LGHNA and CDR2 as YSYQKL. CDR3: CASSHRDWGNYAEQFF. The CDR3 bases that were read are TGTGCCAGCAGCCACCGGGACTGGGGGAACTATGCT.

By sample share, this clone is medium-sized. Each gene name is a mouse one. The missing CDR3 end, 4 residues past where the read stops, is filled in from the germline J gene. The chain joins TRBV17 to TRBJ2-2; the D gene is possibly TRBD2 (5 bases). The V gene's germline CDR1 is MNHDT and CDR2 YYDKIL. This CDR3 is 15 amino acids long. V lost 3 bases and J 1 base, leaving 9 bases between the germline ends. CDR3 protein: CASSSGVINTGQLYF. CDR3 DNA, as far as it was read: TGTGCTAGCAGTAGTGGGGTGATAAACACCGGG.

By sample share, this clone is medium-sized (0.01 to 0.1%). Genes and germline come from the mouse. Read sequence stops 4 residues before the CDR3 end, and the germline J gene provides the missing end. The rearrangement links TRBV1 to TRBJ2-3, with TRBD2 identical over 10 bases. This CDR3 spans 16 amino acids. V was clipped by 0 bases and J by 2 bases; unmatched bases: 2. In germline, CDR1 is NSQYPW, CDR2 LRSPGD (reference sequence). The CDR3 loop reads CTCSAEDWGVAETLYF. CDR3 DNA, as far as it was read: TGCACCTGCAGTGCAGAAGACTGGGGGGTTGCAGAA.

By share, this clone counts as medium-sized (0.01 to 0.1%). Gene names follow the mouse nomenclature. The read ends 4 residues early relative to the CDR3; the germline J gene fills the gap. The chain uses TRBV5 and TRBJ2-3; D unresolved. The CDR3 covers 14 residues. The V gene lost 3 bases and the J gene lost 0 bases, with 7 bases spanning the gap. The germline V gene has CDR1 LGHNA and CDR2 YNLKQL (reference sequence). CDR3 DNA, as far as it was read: TGTGCCAGCAGCCAGAAAGATAGTGCAGAA. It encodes CASSQKDSAE. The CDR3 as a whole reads CASSQKDSAETLYF.

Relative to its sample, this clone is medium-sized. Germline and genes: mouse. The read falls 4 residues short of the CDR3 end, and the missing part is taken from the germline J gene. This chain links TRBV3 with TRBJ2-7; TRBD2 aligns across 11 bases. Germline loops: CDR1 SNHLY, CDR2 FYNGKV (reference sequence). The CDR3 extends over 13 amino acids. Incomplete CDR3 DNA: TGTGCCAGCAGGCGGGACTGGGGGTAT. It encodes CASRRDWGY. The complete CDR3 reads CASRRDWGYEQYF. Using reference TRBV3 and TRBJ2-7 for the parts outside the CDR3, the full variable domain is GPKVLQIPSHQIIDMGQMVTLNCDPVSNHLYFYWYKQILGQQMEFLVNFYNGKVMEKSKLFKDQFSVERPDGSYFTLKIQPTALEDSAVYFCASRRDWGYEQYFGPGTRLTVL.

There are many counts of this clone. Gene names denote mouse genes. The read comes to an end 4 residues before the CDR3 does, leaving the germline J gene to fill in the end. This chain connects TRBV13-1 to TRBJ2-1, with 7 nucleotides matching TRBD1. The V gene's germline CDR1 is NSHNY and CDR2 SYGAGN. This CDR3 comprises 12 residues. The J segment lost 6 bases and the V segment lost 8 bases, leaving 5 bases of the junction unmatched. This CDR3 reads CASTGDGAEQFF. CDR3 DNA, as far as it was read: TGTGCCAGTACAGGGGACGGTGCT.

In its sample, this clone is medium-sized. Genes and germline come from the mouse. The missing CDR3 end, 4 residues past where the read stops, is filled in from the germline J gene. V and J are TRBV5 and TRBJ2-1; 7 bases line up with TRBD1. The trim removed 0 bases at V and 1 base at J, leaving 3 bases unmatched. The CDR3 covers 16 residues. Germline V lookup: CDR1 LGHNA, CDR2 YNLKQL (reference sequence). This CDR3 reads CASSQELGQNYAEQFF. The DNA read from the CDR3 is TGTGCCAGCAGCCAAGAGTTGGGACAGAACTATGCT.